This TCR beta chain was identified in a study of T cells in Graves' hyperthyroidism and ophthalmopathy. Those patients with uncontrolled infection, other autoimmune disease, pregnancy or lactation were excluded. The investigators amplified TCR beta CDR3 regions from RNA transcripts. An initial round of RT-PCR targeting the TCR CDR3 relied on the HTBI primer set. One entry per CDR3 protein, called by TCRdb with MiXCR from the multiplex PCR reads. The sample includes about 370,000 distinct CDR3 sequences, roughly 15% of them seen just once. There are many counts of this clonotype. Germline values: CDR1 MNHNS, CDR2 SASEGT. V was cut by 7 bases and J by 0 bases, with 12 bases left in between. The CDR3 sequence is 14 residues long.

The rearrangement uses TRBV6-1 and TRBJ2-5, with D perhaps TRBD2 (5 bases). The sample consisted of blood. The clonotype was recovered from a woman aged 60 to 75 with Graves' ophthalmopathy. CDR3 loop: CASKTREYQETQYF. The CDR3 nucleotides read TGTGCCAGCAAAACAAGGGAGTACCAAGAGACCCAGTACTTC.